The rows below give T cell receptor beta chains drawn from one sample of a study of blood T cell repertoires in COVID-19. Only in-frame clones appear in the TCRdb table, and some are missing; sequencing was by immunoSEQ multiplex PCR. Among just over 95,000 clones listed, around 81% were seen once. The sample consisted of peripheral blood. The origin of the receptors is a man aged 55 to 70 with acute or convalescent COVID-19. Both conserved end residues are part of each CDR3. D genes are given only for firm matches. Clone size, where shown, is once, few, many, or a class for clones that have expanded.

CDR3nt: TGTGCCAGTAGTATAGACAGGGGACGATATGGCTACACCTTC
CDR3aa: CASSIDRGRYGYTF
v_gene: TRBV19
d_gene: NA
len: 14
abundance: NA
j_gene: TRBJ1-2

CDR3nt: TGCAGCGTATACAGGGTCTCCTACAATGAGCAGTTCTTC
CDR3aa: CSVYRVSYNEQFF
v_gene: TRBV29-1
d_gene: NA
len: 13
abundance: NA
j_gene: TRBJ2-1

CDR3nt: TGTGCCAGTAGTATAGATAGAACCGCTTCCTATGGCTACACCTTC
CDR3aa: CASSIDRTASYGYTF
v_gene: TRBV19
d_gene: NA
len: 15
abundance: few
j_gene: TRBJ1-2

CDR3nt: TGCGCCAGCAGTGGAGGGAGAGGGCGGGAGCAGTACTTC
CDR3aa: CASSGGRGREQYF
v_gene: TRBV10-1
d_gene: NA
len: 13
abundance: NA
j_gene: TRBJ2-7

CDR3nt: TGTGCCAGCAGCCTTAGGGACAGGGTTAATCAGCCCCAGCATTTT
CDR3aa: CASSLRDRVNQPQHF
v_gene: TRBV7-2
d_gene: TRBD1
len: 15
abundance: NA
j_gene: TRBJ1-5

CDR3nt: TGTGCCAGCAGCAAGAGGAGGTTCGACGAGCAGTACTTC
CDR3aa: CASSKRRFDEQYF
v_gene: TRBV7-2
d_gene: NA
len: 13
abundance: NA
j_gene: TRBJ2-7

CDR3nt: TGTGCCAGCAGTTACGTGGAGGGATTCTCGTCCTATGGCTACACCTTC
CDR3aa: CASSYVEGFSSYGYTF
v_gene: TRBV6-6
d_gene: NA
len: 16
abundance: NA
j_gene: TRBJ1-2

CDR3nt: TGTGCCAGCAGTTACAGCTTGGACTATGGCTACACCTTC
CDR3aa: CASSYSLDYGYTF
v_gene: TRBV6-5
d_gene: NA
len: 13
abundance: NA
j_gene: TRBJ1-2

CDR3nt: TGTGCCAGCAGTGTTTATGATAGCCTTATGAACACTGAAGCTTTCTTT
CDR3aa: CASSVYDSLMNTEAFF
v_gene: TRBV25-1
d_gene: NA
len: 16
abundance: NA
j_gene: TRBJ1-1

CDR3nt: TGTGCCCCGAAGGGCGAGGGCGGGAGCAATCAGCCCCAGCATTTT
CDR3aa: CAPKGEGGSNQPQHF
v_gene: TRBV5-4
d_gene: NA
len: 15
abundance: NA
j_gene: TRBJ1-5

CDR3nt: TGTGCCAGCGCCCGAGAACAGGTCCCAAACATTCAGTACTTC
CDR3aa: CASAREQVPNIQYF
v_gene: TRBV6-5
d_gene: NA
len: 14
abundance: NA
j_gene: TRBJ2-4

CDR3nt: TGCGCCAGCAGCTTGGATCCAGGGGGCAACTATGGCTACACCTTC
CDR3aa: CASSLDPGGNYGYTF
v_gene: TRBV5-1
d_gene: TRBD1
len: 15
abundance: NA
j_gene: TRBJ1-2

CDR3nt: TGTGCCAGCAGTTCCGCGGGAGTTTATAATTCACCCCTCCACTTT
CDR3aa: CASSSAGVYNSPLHF
v_gene: TRBV27
d_gene: NA
len: 15
abundance: NA
j_gene: TRBJ1-6

CDR3nt: TGCGCCAGCAGCCTAGTCCTCAGGGGCACTGAAGCTTTCTTT
CDR3aa: CASSLVLRGTEAFF
v_gene: TRBV5-1
d_gene: NA
len: 14
abundance: few
j_gene: TRBJ1-1

CDR3nt: TGTGCCAGCAGCAAAGCTAGCGGGGGGCTACACCGAACAGATACGCAGTATTTT
CDR3aa: CASSKASGGLHRTDTQYF
v_gene: TRBV3-1/TRBV3-2
d_gene: TRBD2
len: 18
abundance: NA
j_gene: TRBJ2-3

CDR3nt: TGTGCAGCGGGACAGGGTACAGAGACCCAGTACTTC
CDR3aa: CAAGQGTETQYF
v_gene: TRBV5-4
d_gene: TRBD1
len: 12
abundance: NA
j_gene: TRBJ2-5

CDR3nt: TGTGCCAGCAGGCCCGGGACAGGTCACAATCAGCCCCAGCATTTT
CDR3aa: CASRPGTGHNQPQHF
v_gene: TRBV6-5
d_gene: TRBD1
len: 15
abundance: NA
j_gene: TRBJ1-5

CDR3nt: TGCAGCGTTGAGGAAGACAGCAATGAGCAGTTCTTC
CDR3aa: CSVEEDSNEQFF
v_gene: TRBV29-1
d_gene: NA
len: 12
abundance: NA
j_gene: TRBJ2-1

CDR3nt: TGCGCCAGCAGCCAAGAAAGGGGGAACTATGGCTACACCTTC
CDR3aa: CASSQERGNYGYTF
v_gene: TRBV4-1
d_gene: NA
len: 14
abundance: NA
j_gene: TRBJ1-2

CDR3nt: TGTGCCAGTAGTATAGACAGGGGGCATCACTATGGCTACACCTTC
CDR3aa: CASSIDRGHHYGYTF
v_gene: TRBV19
d_gene: TRBD1
len: 15
abundance: NA
j_gene: TRBJ1-2

CDR3nt: TGTGCCAGCAGCCAAGGGACTCTTATAGAAAAACTGTTTTTT
CDR3aa: CASSQGTLIEKLFF
v_gene: TRBV3-1/TRBV3-2
d_gene: NA
len: 14
abundance: NA
j_gene: TRBJ1-4

CDR3nt: TGTGCCAGCAGCTTAGCGGGAGCCCAAGAGACCCAGTACTTC
CDR3aa: CASSLAGAQETQYF
v_gene: TRBV7-2
d_gene: NA
len: 14
abundance: few
j_gene: TRBJ2-5

CDR3nt: TGCGCCAGCAGCCAACACTTAACCTGGACAGGCCGGGGTATCACTGAAGCTTTCTTT
CDR3aa: CASSQHLTWTGRGITEAFF
v_gene: TRBV4-1
d_gene: TRBD1
len: 19
abundance: NA
j_gene: TRBJ1-1

CDR3nt: TGTGCCAGCAGCCTCCGACTAGCGGGGGGGCCGGATACGCAGTATTTT
CDR3aa: CASSLRLAGGPDTQYF
v_gene: TRBV5-4
d_gene: TRBD2
len: 16
abundance: few
j_gene: TRBJ2-3

CDR3nt: TGTGCCAGCAGCCCGATAGGGACAGGGGTGACGGCTCGAGAGAATGGCTACACCTTC
CDR3aa: CASSPIGTGVTARENGYTF
v_gene: TRBV5-6
d_gene: TRBD1
len: 19
abundance: NA
j_gene: TRBJ1-2

CDR3nt: TGTGCCAGTGCGGGACTAAACGGAGAGACCCAGTACTTC
CDR3aa: CASAGLNGETQYF
v_gene: TRBV18
d_gene: TRBD2
len: 13
abundance: NA
j_gene: TRBJ2-5

CDR3nt: TGTGCCAGCAGTCCCATCAATCAGCCCCAGCATTTT
CDR3aa: CASSPINQPQHF
v_gene: TRBV28
d_gene: NA
len: 12
abundance: NA
j_gene: TRBJ1-5

CDR3nt: TGCGCCAGCAGCTTGGCCGCCACAGCGGGGGAGAACTATGGCTACACCTTC
CDR3aa: CASSLAATAGENYGYTF
v_gene: TRBV5-1
d_gene: NA
len: 17
abundance: once
j_gene: TRBJ1-2

CDR3nt: TGTGCCAGTAGTCCAAGCCGGCCGACATTAAGAGGGCCTTTCTTT
CDR3aa: CASSPSRPTLRGPFF
v_gene: TRBV19
d_gene: NA
len: 15
abundance: NA
j_gene: TRBJ1-1

CDR3nt: TGTGCCAGCAGCCCTAATACGGCGGTGAACACTGAAGCTTTCTTT
CDR3aa: CASSPNTAVNTEAFF
v_gene: TRBV7-2
d_gene: NA
len: 15
abundance: once
j_gene: TRBJ1-1

CDR3nt: TGTGCCAGTAGAAGGACTAGCGGGATGGCGCGAGAGACCCAGTACTTC
CDR3aa: CASRRTSGMARETQYF
v_gene: TRBV19
d_gene: TRBD2
len: 16
abundance: NA
j_gene: TRBJ2-5

CDR3nt: TGTGCCAGCAGCCCCGGGGAGGGACGCAACTATGGCTACACCTTC
CDR3aa: CASSPGEGRNYGYTF
v_gene: TRBV11-2
d_gene: NA
len: 15
abundance: NA
j_gene: TRBJ1-2

CDR3nt: TGCAGCGTTGGGTTGGCAATCCAAGAGACCCAGTACTTC
CDR3aa: CSVGLAIQETQYF
v_gene: TRBV29-1
d_gene: NA
len: 13
abundance: NA
j_gene: TRBJ2-5

CDR3nt: TGTGCCAGCAGTGATCAACAGGGGTTGGGTACCGGGGAGCTGTTTTTT
CDR3aa: CASSDQQGLGTGELFF
v_gene: TRBV25-1
d_gene: TRBD1
len: 16
abundance: NA
j_gene: TRBJ2-2

CDR3nt: TGTGCCAGCAGTGAGAGGGAGGGGCTGTTCTTC
CDR3aa: CASSEREGLFF
v_gene: TRBV2
d_gene: TRBD2
len: 11
abundance: NA
j_gene: TRBJ2-1

CDR3nt: TGTGCCTGGAGTACAGGACTAGCAATTAGCGAGCAGTTCTTC
CDR3aa: CAWSTGLAISEQFF
v_gene: TRBV30
d_gene: TRBD2
len: 14
abundance: NA
j_gene: TRBJ2-1

CDR3nt: TGTGCCACCGCTAGCGGGGGAACCTACAATGAGCAGTTCTTC
CDR3aa: CATASGGTYNEQFF
v_gene: TRBV24-1
d_gene: TRBD2
len: 14
abundance: NA
j_gene: TRBJ2-1

CDR3nt: TGTGCCAGTAGTAGACAGGGGGCTGGTTTTGTCAATGAGCAGTTCTTC
CDR3aa: CASSRQGAGFVNEQFF
v_gene: TRBV19
d_gene: TRBD1
len: 16
abundance: NA
j_gene: TRBJ2-1

CDR3nt: TGTGCCAGCAAGGCCCCCGGGACAGGGCTCTATGGCTACACCTTC
CDR3aa: CASKAPGTGLYGYTF
v_gene: TRBV27
d_gene: TRBD1
len: 15
abundance: once
j_gene: TRBJ1-2

CDR3nt: TGTGCCAGCACCAAGACCGGGACAGCTAACTATGGCTACACCTTC
CDR3aa: CASTKTGTANYGYTF
v_gene: TRBV5-5
d_gene: TRBD1
len: 15
abundance: NA
j_gene: TRBJ1-2

CDR3nt: TGTGCCAGCAGCCCGCGGGATGGGTACACTGAAGCTTTCTTT
CDR3aa: CASSPRDGYTEAFF
v_gene: TRBV3-1/TRBV3-2
d_gene: NA
len: 14
abundance: NA
j_gene: TRBJ1-1

CDR3nt: TGTGCCAGCAGTTTAGGGCAGGGAAATTATGGCTACACCTTC
CDR3aa: CASSLGQGNYGYTF
v_gene: TRBV27
d_gene: NA
len: 14
abundance: few
j_gene: TRBJ1-2

CDR3nt: TGTGCCAGCAGCCTGACTAGCACCCTCCAAGAGACCCAGTACTTC
CDR3aa: CASSLTSTLQETQYF
v_gene: TRBV7-2
d_gene: TRBD2
len: 15
abundance: NA
j_gene: TRBJ2-5

CDR3nt: TGCGCCAGCAGTGAAACAGGCTCTGGAAACACCATATATTTT
CDR3aa: CASSETGSGNTIYF
v_gene: TRBV10-2
d_gene: NA
len: 14
abundance: once
j_gene: TRBJ1-3

CDR3nt: TGTGCCAGCAGCTCCACGGACAGAAGGGGCTATGGCTACACCTTC
CDR3aa: CASSSTDRRGYGYTF
v_gene: TRBV13
d_gene: NA
len: 15
abundance: NA
j_gene: TRBJ1-2

CDR3nt: TGTGCCAGCAGTTTATCGTTCAGGGGGCTCCACGAGCAGTACTTC
CDR3aa: CASSLSFRGLHEQYF
v_gene: TRBV27
d_gene: TRBD1
len: 15
abundance: NA
j_gene: TRBJ2-7

CDR3nt: TGTGCCAGCAGTTACGGCGGTACCGGGGAGCTGTTTTTT
CDR3aa: CASSYGGTGELFF
v_gene: TRBV6-5
d_gene: NA
len: 13
abundance: NA
j_gene: TRBJ2-2

CDR3nt: TGTGCCAGCAGTTCGATGGCTTGGCAGTTCTTC
CDR3aa: CASSSMAWQFF
v_gene: TRBV12-3/TRBV12-4
d_gene: NA
len: 11
abundance: few
j_gene: TRBJ2-1

CDR3nt: TGTGCCAGCAGCCAAGAGCTAGGATCACCCCTCCACTTT
CDR3aa: CASSQELGSPLHF
v_gene: TRBV14
d_gene: NA
len: 13
abundance: NA
j_gene: TRBJ1-6